One and the same sample provided the 26 T cell receptor beta chains below, sequenced in a study of shared clonotypes between healthy human individuals (TCRdb year 2020). Library prep was done by the immunoSEQ multiplex PCR assay. The table comes from immuneACCESS by way of TCRdb, which keeps in-frame sequences with V and J called. Part of the clones is missing from these tables; in studies checked, under half for an unresolved V gene and the rest for unknown reasons. The sample table shows about 990,000 clones, and about 84% are seen once. 0.5% to 0.65% of the sample goes to the ten largest clones. The sequencing input was memory CD4+ T cells from PBMCs. Per the publication, the cell subset or site label means: CD45RA-negative fraction. The receptors were gathered from a man aged 18 to 29 in good health. Some clones in this sample may be carry-over from other donors' samples.

The gene calls are TRBV28 and TRBJ2-7, with TRBD2 as a possible D gene (6 bases). The CDR3 is 13 amino acids. From germline, CDR1 is MDHEN and CDR2 SYDVKM. V lost 1 base, J lost 5 bases, and 9 bases lay in between. CDR3 coding DNA: TGTGCCAGCAGTTTATCCGGACTAAACGAGCAGTACTTC. Its protein product is CASSLSGLNEQYF.

As for this clone: This sample also contains other DNA sequences that code for the same CDR3. The chain joins TRBV28 to TRBJ1-5; D is perhaps TRBD1 (5 bases). Between the trimmed V and J ends, which lost 4 bases and 2 bases, there was a span of 12 bases. In germline, CDR1 is MDHEN, CDR2 SYDVKM. The CDR3 runs 15 residues. The CDR3 nucleotides read TGTGCCAGCAGTTCGGGGGTTCGCGGCAATCAGCCCCAGCATTTT. Residues: CASSSGVRGNQPQHF.

This chain connects TRBV7-9 to TRBJ2-3, with D uncertain. The CDR3 length is 13 residues. Per the germline V gene, CDR1 is SEHNR and CDR2 is FQNEAQ (reference sequence). V dropped 3 bases and J dropped 4 bases, with 8 bases sitting between them. The CDR3 coding sequence is TGTGCCAGCAGCTTTGCTGGGGCAGATACGCAGTATTTT. It is translated as CASSFAGADTQYF.

The V and J genes are TRBV27 and TRBJ2-5, with 10 nucleotides matching TRBD1. There are 16 residues in the CDR3. The V gene end was trimmed by 0 bases and the J gene end by 3 bases; junction bases not matched to a gene: 4. Germline CDR1 MNHEY, CDR2 SMNVEV (reference sequence). This CDR3 reads CASSLSTGGSEETQYF. The CDR3 DNA follows: TGTGCCAGCAGTTTATCGACAGGGGGCTCGGAAGAGACCCAGTACTTC.

This clone was seen once. The V call is TRBV28, the J call TRBJ1-2; D ambiguous. CDR1 MDHEN and CDR2 SYDVKM come from the germline V gene. CDR3 length: 13 residues. Trimming shortened V by 3 bases and J by 4 bases, and 9 bases separated the two germline ends. CDR3 bases: TGTGCCAGCAGTTTTGTCGGGTTCTATGGCTACACCTTC. This sequence encodes CASSFVGFYGYTF.

On this clone: The sample carries other DNA sequences with the same CDR3. The chain employs TRBV29-1 and TRBJ2-5; maybe TRBD2 (7 bases). Germline V gene lookup returns CDR1 SQVTM and CDR2 ANQGSEA. This CDR3 has 12 amino acids. The V and J ends lost 6 bases and 2 bases respectively, with 10 bases between them. CDR3 protein: CSVGGLQETQYF. The CDR3 DNA reads TGCAGCGTGGGGGGGCTTCAAGAGACCCAGTACTTC.

Of note for this clone: The same CDR3 is also encoded by other DNA sequences in this sample. The chain joins TRBV6-1 to TRBJ1-5, with D perhaps matching TRBD1 (5 bases). There are 14 residues in the CDR3. V was pared by 4 bases and J by 4 bases, with 11 bases between. The germline CDR1 and CDR2 sequences are MNHNS and SASEGT. CDR3 nucleotides: TGTGCCAGCAGTGTTTCAGGGCATAATCAGCCCCAGCATTTT. Protein sequence: CASSVSGHNQPQHF.

This clone was observed a few times. This chain links TRBV7-9 with TRBJ1-2; D unclear. The CDR3 has 13 residues. In germline, CDR1 is SEHNR, CDR2 FQNEAQ (reference sequence). V was clipped by 5 bases and J by 2 bases, with 9 bases between them. The chain's CDR3 is CASSVGANYGYTF. The CDR3 DNA reads as TGTGCCAGCAGCGTAGGTGCGAACTATGGCTACACCTTC.

The chain is built from TRBV19 and TRBJ2-1; 10 bases match TRBD2. The CDR3 is 17 amino acids. Germline V CDR1 and CDR2: LNHDA, SQIVND (reference sequence). J was trimmed by 0 bases and V by 6 bases; bases with no gene match: 8. CDR3 amino acids: CASRTSGSSSSYNEQFF. The CDR3 nucleotides read TGTGCCAGTAGGACTAGCGGGTCTTCCAGCTCCTACAATGAGCAGTTCTTC.

Comment on this clone: Within the sample, other DNA sequences also encode this same CDR3. The chain joins TRBV29-1 to TRBJ1-5; D possibly corresponds to TRBD1 (5 bases). V gave up 4 bases and J gave up 2 bases, with 6 bases separating them. CDR3 length equals 12 residues. Germline CDR1 reads SQVTM; CDR2 reads ANQGSEA. The CDR3 loop is CSVGGGNQPQHF. The CDR3 DNA sequence: TGCAGCGTTGGGGGCGGCAATCAGCCCCAGCATTTT.

This sequence joins TRBV7-2 and TRBJ2-4; D unresolved. Germline-derived CDR1 and CDR2 are SGHTA and FQGNSA. The CDR3 has 14 amino acids. V lost 4 bases and J 7 bases, leaving 14 bases between the germline ends. In DNA form, the CDR3 reads TGTGCCAGCAGCTCCCCTACCTCAGCTAACATTCAGTACTTC. This codes for CASSSPTSANIQYF.

This clone was counted between two and nine times. The CDR3 here is CASSLSGGAGEKLFF. The DNA of the CDR3 is TGTGCCAGCAGCTTATCTGGAGGGGCCGGAGAAAAACTGTTTTTT. The chain employs TRBV5-8 and TRBJ1-4, with D maybe TRBD1 (5 bases). Germline-derived CDR1 and CDR2 are SGHTS and YDEGEE. V lost 2 bases and J lost 8, with 16 bases in between. The CDR3 runs 15 residues.

V gene TRBV29-1 combines with J gene TRBJ1-2, with TRBD1 matching over 7 bases. With 7 bases clipped from V and 0 bases from J, the junction kept 11 bases outside the gene matches. Germline CDR1 is SQVTM and CDR2 is ANQGSEA. The CDR3 is made up of 15 amino acids. This CDR3 reads CSAAGGGIPNYGYTF. CDR3 in DNA: TGCAGCGCTGCGGGAGGGGGCATACCTAACTATGGCTACACCTTC.

V and J are TRBV28 and TRBJ2-3; the match to TRBD2 covers 7 bases. V lost 3 bases to trimming and J lost 6 bases; unmatched junction nucleotides: 9. The CDR3 length is 15 residues. Germline CDR1 and CDR2: MDHEN and SYDVKM. The CDR3 region has the DNA TGTGCCAGCAGTTTCCGCGGGGGAGTGACCGATACGCAGTATTTT. Translation: CASSFRGGVTDTQYF.

V and J are TRBV7-2 and TRBJ2-5; D unclear. V was pared by 5 bases and J by 4 bases, with 11 bases between. The CDR3 sequence is 13 residues long. Germline V lookup: CDR1 SGHTA, CDR2 FQGNSA. As DNA, the CDR3 is TGTGCCAGCAGCCCCCTGGGATTAGAGACCCAGTACTTC. Its protein is CASSPLGLETQYF.

Of note for this clone: Other DNA sequences in the sample encode the same CDR3. J is TRBJ1-2 and V is TRBV20-1, with D possibly TRBD1 on 5 matching bases. V was pared by 3 bases and J by 5 bases, with 7 bases between. The CDR3 totals 11 residues. CDR1 and CDR2 from the germline V gene are DFQATT and SNEGSKA (reference sequence). The CDR3 sequence: CSARQGYGYTF. The CDR3 DNA reads TGCAGTGCTAGGCAGGGTTATGGCTACACCTTC.

The rearrangement uses TRBV5-4 and TRBJ2-5, with 7 bases lining up with TRBD2. The CDR3 consists of 14 residues. Germline V gene data show CDR1 as SGHNT and CDR2 as YYREEE (reference sequence). The chain's CDR3 is CVWGIRGVQETQYF. The CDR3 nucleotides are TGTGTGTGGGGGATACGGGGGGTCCAAGAGACCCAGTACTTC.

This clone was seen only once. CDR3 residues: CASSLKGAGQGWVGELFF. CDR3 nucleotides: TGTGCCAGCAGTTTAAAAGGAGCGGGACAGGGATGGGTCGGGGAGCTGTTTTTT. V gene TRBV28 combines with J gene TRBJ2-2; 9 positions match TRBD1. CDR1 is MDHEN and CDR2 is SYDVKM in the germline V gene. V was clipped by 2 bases and J by 7 bases; unmatched bases: 14. There are 18 residues in the CDR3.

With respect to this clone: This may come from a read error, since a much larger clone is one base off. Other nucleotide sequences from this sample produce the same CDR3. The chain links TRBV5-1 to TRBJ2-7, with D possibly TRBD2 on 6 matching bases. This CDR3 is built from 15 residues. Trimming pared 0 bases from V and 0 bases from J, leaving 10 bases between. Germline V lookup: CDR1 SGHRS, CDR2 YFSETQ. The CDR3 reads CASSLAAGSSYEQYF. The CDR3 DNA reads TGCGCCAGCAGCTTGGCCGCGGGGAGCTCCTACGAGCAGTACTTC.

The rearrangement joins TRBV6-1 to TRBJ2-7; TRBD2 aligns across 10 bases. In germline, CDR1 is MNHNS, CDR2 SASEGT. V was pared by 4 bases and J by 5 bases, with 5 bases of the junction left unmatched. This CDR3 has 14 residues. CDR3 sequence: CASSAGTSVNEQYF. In nucleotides, the CDR3 is TGTGCCAGCAGTGCCGGGACTAGCGTCAACGAGCAGTACTTC.

This chain links TRBV5-4 with TRBJ2-5; perhaps TRBD1 as D (5 bases). The CDR3 sequence is 13 residues long. V was clipped by 4 bases and J by 4 bases, with 11 bases between them. Germline V gene data show CDR1 as SGHNT and CDR2 as YYREEE (reference sequence). This chain's CDR3 is CASSQGRRETQYF. CDR3 DNA: TGTGCCAGCAGCCAGGGCCGGAGAGAGACCCAGTACTTC.

J is TRBJ1-2 and V is TRBV29-1; no clear D gene. The germline gives CDR1 SQVTM, CDR2 ANQGSEA. The CDR3 loop spans 15 amino acids. Between the trimmed V and J ends, which lost 5 bases and 1 base, there was a span of 17 bases. The CDR3 protein is CSVQVGFEFNYGYTF. CDR3 in DNA: TGCAGCGTTCAGGTGGGCTTTGAGTTTAACTATGGCTACACCTTC.

J is TRBJ1-1 and V is TRBV27; D may be TRBD1 (5 bases). CDR3 size: 15 residues. Per the germline V gene, CDR1 is MNHEY and CDR2 is SMNVEV (reference sequence). Trimming cost V 5 bases and J 1 base, with 14 bases left between them. Here the CDR3 reads CASSLTGFGNTEAFF. CDR3 in DNA: TGTGCCAGCAGTCTTACAGGTTTCGGGAACACTGAAGCTTTCTTT.

In the case of this clone: One end of the junction varies from germline; a read error may be responsible. V is TRBV6-6 and J is TRBJ1-3; TRBD1 aligns across 7 bases. CDR3 length: 15 amino acids. Germline V CDR1 and CDR2: MNHNY, SVGAGI (reference sequence). CDR3 protein: CASSYSRQGGDTIYF. As DNA, the CDR3 is TGTGCCAGCAGTTACTCGAGACAGGGTGGAGACACCATATATTTT.

The chain joins TRBV5-1 to TRBJ1-1, with a weak D call TRBD1 (6 bases). The CDR3 runs 13 residues. Germline CDR1 SGHRS, CDR2 YFSETQ. V lost 4 bases to trimming and J lost 7 bases, with 14 bases between them. CDR3 nucleotide sequence: TGCGCCAGCAGCGAAGACAGGTACAATGAAGCTTTCTTT. Translated, it gives CASSEDRYNEAFF.

This clone is a singleton in its sample. V is TRBV6-4 and J is TRBJ2-6; D is possibly TRBD1 or TRBD2 (5 bases each). Deletions cut 5 bases from V and 8 bases from J, with 13 bases between. CDR1 is MRHNA, CDR2 SNTAGT, per germline. CDR3 length equals 14 residues. The CDR3 nucleotides are TGTGCCAGCAGTTTCGTAGAGGGGTCCAACGTCCTGACTTTC. As protein: CASSFVEGSNVLTF.